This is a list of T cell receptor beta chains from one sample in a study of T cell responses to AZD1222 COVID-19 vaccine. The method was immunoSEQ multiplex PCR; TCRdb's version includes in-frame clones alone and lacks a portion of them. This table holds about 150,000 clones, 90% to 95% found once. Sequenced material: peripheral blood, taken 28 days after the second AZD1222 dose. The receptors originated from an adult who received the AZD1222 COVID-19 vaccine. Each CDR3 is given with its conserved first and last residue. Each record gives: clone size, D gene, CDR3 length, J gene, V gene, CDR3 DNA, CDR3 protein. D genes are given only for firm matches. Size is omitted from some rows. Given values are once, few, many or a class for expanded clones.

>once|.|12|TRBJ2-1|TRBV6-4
TGTGCCAGCAGTGACGGTGGGAATGAGCAGTTCTTC
CASSDGGNEQFF
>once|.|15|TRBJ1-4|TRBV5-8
TGTGCCAGCAGCTCGGACGGTGCAACTAATGAAAAACTGTTTTTT
CASSSDGATNEKLFF
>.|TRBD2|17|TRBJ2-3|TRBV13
TGTGCCAGCAGTTCTAGCGGGGGGATTTGGGGCACAGATACGCAGTATTTT
CASSSSGGIWGTDTQYF
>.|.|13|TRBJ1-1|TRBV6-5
TGTGCCAGCAGTTACGAGGGAGTCACTGAAGCTTTCTTT
CASSYEGVTEAFF
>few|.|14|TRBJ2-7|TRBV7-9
TGTGCCAGCAGCTTAGGGAAGGGCTCCTACGAGCAGTACTTC
CASSLGKGSYEQYF
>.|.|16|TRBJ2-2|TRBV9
TGTGCCAGCAGCAAAGCCGGGACCCGATCCACCGGGGAGCTGTTTTTT
CASSKAGTRSTGELFF
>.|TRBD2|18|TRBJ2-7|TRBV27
TGTGCCAGCAGTTCCCCCCTTCGGGAGCGGGGGTCCTCCTACGAGCAGTACTTC
CASSSPLRERGSSYEQYF
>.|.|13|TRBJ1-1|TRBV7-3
TGTGCCAGCAGCTTATCGGGGAACACTGAAGCTTTCTTT
CASSLSGNTEAFF
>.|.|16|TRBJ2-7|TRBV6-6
TGTGCCAGCAGTTATGACCCCTCCCCTAGCTCCTACGAGCAGTACTTC
CASSYDPSPSSYEQYF
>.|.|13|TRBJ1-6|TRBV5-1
TGCGCCAGCAGGAGCCGAGCGGAGTCACCCCTCCACTTT
CASRSRAESPLHF
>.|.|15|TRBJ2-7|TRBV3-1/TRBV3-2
TGTGCCAGCAGCCAAGACTTAGGACGGCACTACGAGCAGTACTTC
CASSQDLGRHYEQYF
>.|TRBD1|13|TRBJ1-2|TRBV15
TGTGCCACCCGTTACAGGGGTCAGCGGGGCTACACCTTC
CATRYRGQRGYTF
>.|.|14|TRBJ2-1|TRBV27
TGTGCCAGCAGTGCAATGACGGACTTCCATGAGCAGTTCTTC
CASSAMTDFHEQFF
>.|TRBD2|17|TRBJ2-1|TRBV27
TGTGCCAGCAGTCTCATACAAGCTAGCGGGATGGGGAATGAGCAGTTCTTC
CASSLIQASGMGNEQFF
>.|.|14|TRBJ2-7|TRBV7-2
TGTGCCAGCAGCCACAGACTCTCTGGGTACGAGCAGTACTTC
CASSHRLSGYEQYF
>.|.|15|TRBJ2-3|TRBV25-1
TGTGCCAGCAGTGAATCGATGTTAACAACAGATACGCAGTATTTT
CASSESMLTTDTQYF
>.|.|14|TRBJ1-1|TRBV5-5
TGTGCCAGCAGCTTGTTTGGGACTTCAGCTGAAGCTTTCTTT
CASSLFGTSAEAFF
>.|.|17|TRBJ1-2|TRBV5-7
TGTGCCAGCAGCTCGCCGGGACAACGATCACGGAGGTATGGCTACACCTTC
CASSSPGQRSRRYGYTF
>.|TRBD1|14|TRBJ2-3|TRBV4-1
TGCGCCAGCAGCCTTGACAGGGCTGCAGATACGCAGTATTTT
CASSLDRAADTQYF
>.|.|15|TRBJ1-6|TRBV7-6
TGTGCCAGCAGCAGGACGACAGGCCGTAATTCACCCCTCCACTTT
CASSRTTGRNSPLHF